Listed below are T cell receptor beta chains from one sample, sequenced in a study of shared clonotypes between healthy human individuals. The data were produced by immunoSEQ multiplex PCR, yet TCRdb's version contains in-frame clones alone and is incomplete. The repertoire has a few million clones, roughly 95% of them found once; the top ten carry 1.5% to 2%. The sample comprised naive CD8+ T cells from PBMCs. The receptor source for this set is a man younger than 35 in good health. Some clones in this sample may be carry-over from other donors' samples. The CDR3 runs from the conserved cysteine through the conserved F or W. The D gene is left open where the match is weak. Only some rows state a clone size, as once, few, many or a class for expanded clones.

- | - | TRBJ1-4 | TRBV14 | TGTGCCAGCAGCCGGACCCGGGGGTTGGCTGAAAAACTGTTTTTT | CASSRTRGLAEKLFF
TRBD2 | - | TRBJ2-3 | TRBV28 | TGTGCCAGCAGTTTCATGCGGGAGGTGATGACAGATACGCAGTATTTT | CASSFMREVMTDTQYF
- | - | TRBJ2-7 | TRBV11-2 | TGTGCCAGCAGCTTCAGGACAGACTACAGCGAGCAGTACTTC | CASSFRTDYSEQYF
- | - | TRBJ2-7 | TRBV19 | TGTGCCAGTAGTATCGTAGGGGCCGAGCAGTACTTC | CASSIVGAEQYF
TRBD2 | - | TRBJ2-3 | TRBV27 | TGTGCCAGCAGCCCCGGGGGGGGTGGGGGCCCAGATACGCAGTATTTT | CASSPGGGGGPDTQYF
TRBD2 | - | TRBJ2-1 | TRBV11-2 | TGTGCCAGCAGCTTGGGGACTACGGGCAAATACAATGAGCAGTTCTTC | CASSLGTTGKYNEQFF
TRBD1 | - | TRBJ2-5 | TRBV5-5 | TGTGCCAGCAGCTGGGACACAGGGGGAGGAGAGACCCAGTACTTC | CASSWDTGGGETQYF
- | - | TRBJ2-7 | TRBV5-4 | TGTGCCAGCAGCCCTATTAAACTCTACGAGCAGTACTTC | CASSPIKLYEQYF
- | once | TRBJ1-2 | TRBV11-2 | TGTGCCAGCAGCCACGGGGGGGCGAACTATGGCTACACCTTC | CASSHGGANYGYTF
- | - | TRBJ1-5 | TRBV1 | TGCACCAGCAGTGAAGGGGTGGGACAGCCCCAGCATTTT | CTSSEGVGQPQHF
TRBD1 | - | TRBJ2-7 | TRBV30 | TGTGCCTGGAGCCTGACAGGGGGTTCCTACGAGCAGTACTTC | CAWSLTGGSYEQYF
- | - | TRBJ2-5 | TRBV7-9 | TGTGCCAGCAGCCCAGACGTCGGAGAGACCCAGTACTTC | CASSPDVGETQYF
TRBD2 | - | TRBJ2-1 | TRBV13 | TGTGCCAGCAGCTGGCGGGGGGGCAATGAGCAGTTCTTC | CASSWRGGNEQFF
- | - | TRBJ2-2 | TRBV11-2 | TGTGCCAGCAGCCTAGAGCCACGTAAGTCGTGGCCCACTAAGGAGCTGTTTTTT | CASSLEPRKSWPTKELFF
- | - | TRBJ2-2 | TRBV11-2 | TGTGCCAGCAGCTTACGTATCACGGGATACACCGGGGAGCTGTTTTTT | CASSLRITGYTGELFF
- | - | TRBJ2-3 | TRBV27 | TGTGCCAGCAGTCCGACAATTACAGTATCTAGCACAGATACGCAGTATTTT | CASSPTITVSSTDTQYF
TRBD1 | - | TRBJ1-1 | TRBV28 | TGTGCCAGCAGGCCCACAGGGGTTGAAGCTTTCTTT | CASRPTGVEAFF
- | few | TRBJ1-5 | TRBV19 | TGTGCCAGTAGTATACGGGACAACAATCAGCCCCAGCATTTT | CASSIRDNNQPQHF
- | - | TRBJ2-7 | TRBV7-6 | TGTGCCAGCAGCTTACTCGCAACGGCCATTGAGGTGCGCTACGAGCAGTACTTC | CASSLLATAIEVRYEQYF
- | - | TRBJ2-1 | TRBV19 | TGTGCCAGTAGTATAGTAGGGATAGCGTCCAATGAGCAGTTCTTC | CASSIVGIASNEQFF
- | - | TRBJ2-3 | TRBV4-2 | TGTGCCAGCAGCCAAGAGGGGCTAGCGCACACAGATACGCAGTATTTT | CASSQEGLAHTDTQYF